A single sample gave rise to the 30 T cell receptor beta chains below, sequenced in a study of CD8+ T cells in alopecia areata. cDNA prepared by RNA extraction and subsequent reverse transcription served as the template for sequencing. Sequencing used immunoSEQ multiplex PCR; TCRdb keeps in-frame clones, though not all of them. The sample has more than 200,000 clones; under 70% are singletons. This sample comprised CD4+ T cells sorted from blood, obtained at week 0. The receptors shown here come from a human donor with alopecia areata.

As DNA, the CDR3 is TGCAGCGTTATAGCGGGGGACACAGATACGCAGTATTTT. This encodes CSVIAGDTDTQYF. The chain employs TRBV29-1 and TRBJ2-3; 9 bases align to TRBD2. The CDR3 runs to 13 residues. Germline CDR1 is SQVTM and CDR2 is ANQGSEA. V was pared by 5 bases and J by 2 bases, with 2 bases of the junction left unmatched.

The genes are TRBV11-2 and TRBJ2-1, with a weak D call TRBD2 (5 bases). The CDR3 spans 15 residues. Germline CDR1 is SGHAT and CDR2 is FQNNGV. V lost 0 bases, J lost 6 bases, and 12 bases lay in between. The CDR3 loop reads CASSLEVGLTNEQFF. The CDR3 bases are TGTGCCAGCAGCTTAGAGGTCGGACTTACCAATGAGCAGTTCTTC.

The chain employs TRBV30 and TRBJ1-5, with D possibly TRBD1 on 5 matching bases. Germline V gene data show CDR1 as GTSNPN and CDR2 as SVGIG (reference sequence). The V end lost 0 bases, the J end lost 2 bases, and 11 bases lay between the germline ends. There are 15 residues in the CDR3. This CDR3 is CAWSVGALGNQPQHF. CDR3 coding DNA: TGTGCCTGGAGTGTTGGGGCCTTGGGCAATCAGCCCCAGCATTTT.

CDR3 protein: CASSLGSGEEQFF. CDR3 DNA sequence: TGCGCCAGCAGCTTGGGAAGCGGGGAGGAGCAGTTCTTC. The rearrangement uses TRBV5-1 and TRBJ2-1; 7 positions agree with TRBD2. Trimming at V came to 0 bases and at J to 10 bases, leaving 4 bases not matched to a gene. Germline V lookup: CDR1 SGHRS, CDR2 YFSETQ. The CDR3 is 13 residues long.

V gene TRBV29-1 combines with J gene TRBJ2-1, with D possibly being TRBD1 (7 bases). Germline V gene lookup returns CDR1 SQVTM and CDR2 ANQGSEA. This CDR3 region has 15 residues. Trimming left V 6 bases short and J 12 bases short, with 27 bases between. The CDR3 sequence: CSVGQTGTPPLVQFF. CDR3 bases: TGCAGCGTGGGACAGACCGGGACTCCACCTCTTGTGCAGTTCTTC.

The chain joins TRBV19 to TRBJ2-7; 8 bases are shared with TRBD1. The CDR3 sequence is 14 residues long. V lost 3 bases to trimming and J lost 5 bases; unmatched junction nucleotides: 6. Per germline, CDR1 LNHDA and CDR2 SQIVND (reference sequence). The CDR3 spells CASSMDRAVDEQYF. CDR3 nucleotides: TGTGCCAGTAGTATGGACAGGGCGGTCGACGAGCAGTACTTC.

This chain connects TRBV5-1 to TRBJ1-4; TRBD1 might be the D (5 bases). Between the trimmed V and J ends, which lost 4 bases and 6 bases, there was a span of 16 bases. The germline CDR1 and CDR2 sequences are SGHRS and YFSETQ. The CDR3 extends over 15 amino acids. The CDR3, as DNA: TGCGCCAGCAGCGACCCGGAGGGGTGGGATGAAAAACTGTTTTTT. Encoded protein: CASSDPEGWDEKLFF. The variable domain in full, completed from reference TRBV5-1 and TRBJ1-4, reads KAGVTQTPRYLIKTRGQQVTLSCSPISGHRSVSWYQQTPGQGLQFLFEYFSETQRNKGNFPGRFSGRQFSNSRSEMNVSTLELGDSALYLCASSDPEGWDEKLFFGSGTQLSVL.

The genes are TRBV5-1 and TRBJ2-7, with a weak D call TRBD1 (6 bases). Trimming cost V 3 bases and J 6 bases, with 22 bases left between them. The CDR3 covers 16 residues. Germline CDR1 is SGHRS and CDR2 is YFSETQ. Here the CDR3 reads CASSSRGMAFAGEQYF. In nucleotides, the CDR3 is TGCGCCAGCAGCTCCAGGGGAATGGCCTTTGCGGGCGAGCAGTACTTC.

This clone was seen a few times. The chain carries TRBV4-2 and TRBJ2-3; D may be TRBD2 (6 bases). This CDR3 is 16 amino acids long. The V gene lost 1 base and the J gene lost 2 bases, with 13 bases spanning the gap. Germline V lookup: CDR1 LGHNA, CDR2 YNFKEQ. The CDR3 nucleotides read TGTGCCAGCAGCCAAGTGCCCGGGAGCCCCACAGATACGCAGTATTTT. Protein sequence: CASSQVPGSPTDTQYF.

The chain links TRBV5-6 to TRBJ2-7; 9 nucleotides line up with TRBD1. CDR1 is SGHDT, CDR2 YYEEEE, per germline. This CDR3 region has 15 residues. With 3 bases clipped from V and 3 bases from J, the junction kept 7 bases outside the gene matches. In DNA, the CDR3 is TGTGCCAGCAGCTACTCCGGGACAGGGATCTACGAGCAGTACTTC. Translated, it gives CASSYSGTGIYEQYF.

This rearrangement joins TRBV30 to TRBJ2-2; 15 bases match TRBD2. The CDR3 is 17 amino acids. CDR1 and CDR2 from the germline V gene are GTSNPN and SVGIG (reference sequence). V lost 6 bases, J lost 0 bases, and 5 bases stayed unmatched. The CDR3 DNA reads as TGTGCCTGTTGGGGACTAGCGGGGGGACCGAACACCGGGGAGCTGTTTTTT. This translates into CACWGLAGGPNTGELFF.

The chain links TRBV7-2 to TRBJ2-3; D is perhaps TRBD1 or TRBD2 (6 bases each). The CDR3 covers 14 residues. Germline assignment: CDR1 SGHTA and CDR2 FQGNSA. Trimming took off 1 base at V and 6 bases at J, with 11 bases between the two ends. The CDR3 DNA follows: TGTGCCAGCAGCTTAGGGGGGGCCGAGGATACGCAGTATTTT. Translated, it gives CASSLGGAEDTQYF.

The V and J genes are TRBV29-1 and TRBJ2-6; D is perhaps TRBD1 (5 bases). Looked up from germline, CDR1 is SQVTM and CDR2 is ANQGSEA. The length of the CDR3 is 12 residues. V was shortened by 6 bases and J by 3 bases, with 6 bases between the two germline ends. The CDR3 DNA reads as TGCAGCGTCAGGGTTGGGGCCAACGTCCTGACTTTC. Translation: CSVRVGANVLTF.

This clone has a handful of counts. V usage is TRBV29-1 and J usage is TRBJ1-2; D call uncertain. The CDR3 has 11 amino acids. V was pared by 5 bases and J by 7 bases, with 11 bases between. CDR1 is SQVTM and CDR2 is ANQGSEA in the germline V gene. The CDR3 sequence: CSVSGPSGYTF. CDR3 in DNA: TGCAGCGTTTCCGGGCCAAGTGGCTACACCTTC.

V gene TRBV6-5 combines with J gene TRBJ2-3, with D perhaps TRBD1 (5 bases). Trimming took off 5 bases at V and 3 bases at J, with 6 bases between the two ends. Germline-derived CDR1 and CDR2 are MNHEY and SVGAGI. The CDR3 extends over 12 amino acids. In nucleotides, the CDR3 is TGTGCCAGCAGTCAGGGTACAGATACGCAGTATTTT. Its protein is CASSQGTDTQYF.

V usage is TRBV29-1 and J usage is TRBJ2-7, with D maybe TRBD1 (6 bases). This CDR3 comprises 13 residues. Germline V lookup: CDR1 SQVTM, CDR2 ANQGSEA. V was cut by 7 bases and J by 0 bases, with 13 bases left in between. The CDR3: CSARTANSYEQYF. DNA of the CDR3: TGCAGCGCCAGGACAGCCAACTCCTACGAGCAGTACTTC.

The rearrangement uses TRBV29-1 and TRBJ1-6; D is possibly TRBD1 (6 bases). The V gene lost 4 bases and the J gene lost 9 bases, with 13 bases spanning the gap. The germline V gene encodes CDR1 SQVTM and CDR2 ANQGSEA. This CDR3 has 13 residues. CDR3 DNA sequence: TGCAGCGTTGGACAGGCCGGTGGTTCACCCCTCCACTTT. This translates into CSVGQAGGSPLHF. Using reference TRBV29-1 and TRBJ1-6 for the parts outside the CDR3, the full variable domain is SAVISQKPSRDICQRGTSLTIQCQVDSQVTMMFWYRQQPGQSLTLIATANQGSEATYESGFVIDKFPISRPNLTFSTLTVSNMSPEDSSIYLCSVGQAGGSPLHFGNGTRLTVT.

This clone was detected only once. The same CDR3 is also encoded by other DNA sequences in this sample. This chain uses TRBV7-9 with TRBJ1-1, with 8 bases aligning to TRBD1. V lost 1 base to trimming and J lost 5 bases; unmatched junction nucleotides: 3. This CDR3 comprises 14 residues. Looked up from germline, CDR1 is SEHNR and CDR2 is FQNEAQ (reference sequence). CDR3 DNA sequence: TGTGCCAGCAGCTTAGGTCAGGGGGCGACTGAAGCTTTCTTT. Protein product: CASSLGQGATEAFF.

The genes are TRBV29-1 and TRBJ2-5, with 10 bases aligning to TRBD1. Near its end, the DNA agrees better with TRBJ2-7, so the J call may be wrong. The CDR3 loop spans 13 amino acids. Germline V CDR1 and CDR2: SQVTM, ANQGSEA. The CDR3 DNA sequence: TGCAGCGTTGACCGGGACAGGGGCGACGAGCAGTACTTC. Protein product: CSVDRDRGDEQYF.

The chain recombines TRBV21-1 with TRBJ1-6; the DNA was not used to check the table's D call, TRBD1. TRBV21-1 is recorded as a pseudogene. This CDR3 is built from 16 residues. CDR3: CASSRRSGTYDSPLHF. CDR3 bases: TGTGCCAGCAGCCGACGGTCCGGGACATACGATTCACCCCTCCACTTT.

V and J are TRBV29-1 and TRBJ1-2; no firm D call. Per the germline V gene, CDR1 is SQVTM and CDR2 is ANQGSEA. Deletions cut 5 bases from V and 0 bases from J, with 16 bases between. The CDR3 covers 15 residues. The CDR3 DNA reads as TGCAGCGTTCAAAGGGAAAGGGCCCCTAACTATGGCTACACCTTC. It encodes CSVQRERAPNYGYTF.

This chain joins TRBV7-9 and TRBJ1-4; D not certain. Trimming cost V 1 base and J 4 bases, with 10 bases left between them. From germline, CDR1 is SEHNR and CDR2 FQNEAQ (reference sequence). CDR3 length: 15 residues. CDR3 sequence (DNA): TGTGCCAGCAGCTTAGTACGGGTCCATAATGAAAAACTGTTTTTT. It encodes CASSLVRVHNEKLFF. Together with reference TRBV7-9 and TRBJ1-4, the CDR3 gives the full variable domain: DTGVSQNPRHKITKRGQNVTFRCDPISEHNRLYWYRQTLGQGPEFLTYFQNEAQLEKSRLLSDRFSAERPKGSFSTLEIQRTEQGDSAMYLCASSLVRVHNEKLFFGSGTQLSVL.

This clone came up once. V is TRBV5-1 and J is TRBJ2-1; perhaps TRBD1 as D (6 bases). Per the germline V gene, CDR1 is SGHRS and CDR2 is YFSETQ. V lost 0 bases and J lost 3, with 13 bases in between. The CDR3 is made up of 16 amino acids. The CDR3 spells CASSLAQGTHYNEQFF. The CDR3, as DNA: TGCGCCAGCAGCTTGGCCCAGGGGACCCACTACAATGAGCAGTTCTTC.

The table lists this clone with a few counts. The chain has TRBV5-6 and TRBJ2-3, with TRBD2 matching 14 bases. The V segment lost 4 bases and the J segment 8 bases; nucleotides outside the gene matches: 6. This CDR3 spans 15 amino acids. Germline V CDR1 and CDR2: SGHDT, YYEEEE. CDR3 loop: CASSTRTSGGSTQYF. DNA for the CDR3: TGTGCCAGCAGCACCAGGACTAGCGGGGGGAGTACGCAGTATTTT.

The sample holds a few counts of this clone. V and J are TRBV5-1 and TRBJ1-2, with 8 positions matching TRBD1. V lost 4 bases, J lost 8 bases, and 13 bases stayed unmatched. Per germline, CDR1 SGHRS and CDR2 YFSETQ. This CDR3 is 15 amino acids long. The CDR3 coding sequence is TGCGCCAGCAGCCCAGAACCCGACAGGGGCGACGGCTACACCTTC. Encoded protein: CASSPEPDRGDGYTF.

V gene TRBV9 combines with J gene TRBJ2-2; D uncertain. V was clipped by 0 bases and J by 1 base, with 4 bases between them. Germline-derived CDR1 and CDR2 are SGDLS and YYNGEE. The CDR3 has 14 amino acids. The CDR3 region has the DNA TGTGCCAGCAGCGTAGTGGAGAACACCGGGGAGCTGTTTTTT. This sequence encodes CASSVVENTGELFF.

This clone was seen more than once but under ten times. The chain couples TRBV2 to TRBJ1-5; D call uncertain. The V end was cut by 7 bases, the J end by 1 base, with 11 bases between. The CDR3 totals 14 residues. Germline V gene sequence: CDR1 SNHLY, CDR2 FYNNEI. DNA of the CDR3: TGTGCCAGCAAAGCGAGGGAGAGCAATCAGCCCCAGCATTTT. This codes for CASKARESNQPQHF.

There are a few counts of this clone. This chain links TRBV2 with TRBJ2-1, with 9 bases identical to TRBD2. Per germline, CDR1 SNHLY and CDR2 FYNNEI. This CDR3 spans 15 amino acids. With 7 bases clipped from V and 7 bases from J, the junction kept 11 bases outside the gene matches. DNA for the CDR3: TGTGCCAGCACAGCGGGGGGCCCCTCGTGGAATGAGCAGTTCTTC. This codes for CASTAGGPSWNEQFF.

The gene calls are TRBV29-1 and TRBJ1-2; 10 nucleotides match TRBD1. Unmatched junction bases numbered 10, after V lost 3 bases and J lost 6 bases. CDR3 length: 15 amino acids. Germline V gene data show CDR1 as SQVTM and CDR2 as ANQGSEA. Here the CDR3 DNA reads TGCAGCGTTGACCTGGCTGGGACAGGGGTACATGGCTACACCTTC. Its translation is CSVDLAGTGVHGYTF.

Worth noting for this clone: At one end, the junction sequence differs from germline, possibly due to a read error. J is TRBJ2-3 and V is TRBV7-7; 9 bases match TRBD2. The germline V gene has CDR1 SSHAT and CDR2 FNYEAQ (reference sequence). The CDR3 is made up of 15 amino acids. The CDR3 reads CASSFRSGGLDTQYF. CDR3 coding DNA: TGTGCTAGCAGCTTTCGTAGCGGGGGTCTTGATACGCAGTATTTT.